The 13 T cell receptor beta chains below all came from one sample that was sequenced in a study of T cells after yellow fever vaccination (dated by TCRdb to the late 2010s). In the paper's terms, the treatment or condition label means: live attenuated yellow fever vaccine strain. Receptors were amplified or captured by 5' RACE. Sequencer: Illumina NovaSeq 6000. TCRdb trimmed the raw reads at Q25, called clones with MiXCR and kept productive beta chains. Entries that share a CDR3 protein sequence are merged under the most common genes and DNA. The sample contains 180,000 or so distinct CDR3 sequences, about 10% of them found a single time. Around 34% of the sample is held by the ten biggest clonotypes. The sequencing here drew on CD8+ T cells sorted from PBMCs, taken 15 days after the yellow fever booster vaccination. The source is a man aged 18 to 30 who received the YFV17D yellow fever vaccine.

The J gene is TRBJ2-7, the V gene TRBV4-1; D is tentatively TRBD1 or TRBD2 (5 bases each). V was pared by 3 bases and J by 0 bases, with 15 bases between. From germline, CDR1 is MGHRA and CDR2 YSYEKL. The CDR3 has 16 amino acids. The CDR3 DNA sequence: TGCGCCAGCAGCCAGGAAGGGACGGGCAGCTCCTACGAGCAGTACTTC. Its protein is CASSQEGTGSSYEQYF.

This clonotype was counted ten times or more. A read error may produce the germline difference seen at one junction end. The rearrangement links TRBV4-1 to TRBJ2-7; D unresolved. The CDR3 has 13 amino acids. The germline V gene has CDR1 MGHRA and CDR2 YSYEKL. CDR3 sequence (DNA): TGCGCCAGCAGTCAAGTAAACGGAAGGGAGCAGTACTTC. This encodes CASSQVNGREQYF.

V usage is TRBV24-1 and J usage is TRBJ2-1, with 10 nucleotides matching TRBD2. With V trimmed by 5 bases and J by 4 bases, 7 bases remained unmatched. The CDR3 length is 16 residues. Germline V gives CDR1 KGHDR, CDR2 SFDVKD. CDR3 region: CATSGGSGGWYNEQFF. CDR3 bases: TGTGCCACCAGTGGGGGTAGCGGGGGGTGGTACAATGAGCAGTTCTTC.

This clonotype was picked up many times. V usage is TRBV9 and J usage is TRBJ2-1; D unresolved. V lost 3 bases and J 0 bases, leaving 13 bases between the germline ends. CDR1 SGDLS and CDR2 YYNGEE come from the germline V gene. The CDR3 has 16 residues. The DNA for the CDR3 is TGTGCCAGCAGCGCCCCCGACAAAAGCTCCTACAATGAGCAGTTCTTC. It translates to CASSAPDKSSYNEQFF.

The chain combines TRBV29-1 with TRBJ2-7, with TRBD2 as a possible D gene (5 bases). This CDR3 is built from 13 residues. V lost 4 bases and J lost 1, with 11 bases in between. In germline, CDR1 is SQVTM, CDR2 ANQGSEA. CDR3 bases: TGCAGCGTTGTTCACGGGGAGTCCTACGAGCAGTACTTC. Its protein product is CSVVHGESYEQYF.

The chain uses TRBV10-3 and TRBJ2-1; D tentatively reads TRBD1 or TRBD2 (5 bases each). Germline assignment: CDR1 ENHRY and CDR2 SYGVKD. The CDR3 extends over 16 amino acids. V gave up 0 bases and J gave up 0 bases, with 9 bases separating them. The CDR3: CAISESGPGSYNEQFF. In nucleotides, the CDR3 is TGTGCCATCAGTGAGTCGGGACCAGGCTCCTACAATGAGCAGTTCTTC.

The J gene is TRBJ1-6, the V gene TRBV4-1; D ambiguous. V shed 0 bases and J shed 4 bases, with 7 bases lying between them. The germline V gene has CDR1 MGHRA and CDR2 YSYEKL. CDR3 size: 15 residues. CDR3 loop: CASSQDGGYNSPLHF. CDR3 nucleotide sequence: TGCGCCAGCAGCCAAGATGGAGGGTATAATTCACCCCTCCACTTT.

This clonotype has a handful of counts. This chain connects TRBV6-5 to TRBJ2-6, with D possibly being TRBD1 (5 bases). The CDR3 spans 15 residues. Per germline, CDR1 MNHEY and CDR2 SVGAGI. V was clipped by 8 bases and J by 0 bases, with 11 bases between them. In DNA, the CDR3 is TGTGCCAGCGGGGCGTGGAACTCTGGGGCCAACGTCCTGACTTTC. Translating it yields CASGAWNSGANVLTF.

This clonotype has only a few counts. The CDR3 nucleotides are TGTGCCAGCAGCGAGGGGGGGGTCGCCTACAATGAGCAGTTCTTC. Translating it yields CASSEGGVAYNEQFF. The chain carries TRBV5-6 and TRBJ2-1; D perhaps matches TRBD2 (7 bases). V shed 4 bases and J shed 2 bases, with 13 bases lying between them. The CDR3 covers 15 residues. Germline assignment: CDR1 SGHDT and CDR2 YYEEEE.

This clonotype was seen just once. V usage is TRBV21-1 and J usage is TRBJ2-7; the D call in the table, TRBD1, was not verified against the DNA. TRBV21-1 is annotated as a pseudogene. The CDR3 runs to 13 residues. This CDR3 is CASSIIQGYEQYF. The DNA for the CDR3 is TGTGCCAGCAGCATAATTCAGGGTTACGAGCAGTACTTC.

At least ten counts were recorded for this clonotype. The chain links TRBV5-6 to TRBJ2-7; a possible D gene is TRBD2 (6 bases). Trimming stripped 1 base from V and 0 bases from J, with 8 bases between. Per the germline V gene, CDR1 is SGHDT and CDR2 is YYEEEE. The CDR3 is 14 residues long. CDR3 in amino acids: CASSLTGSSYEQYF. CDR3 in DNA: TGTGCCAGCAGCTTGACCGGGAGCTCCTACGAGCAGTACTTC. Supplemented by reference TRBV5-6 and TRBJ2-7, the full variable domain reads DAGVTQSPTHLIKTRGQQVTLRCSPKSGHDTVSWYQQALGQGPQFIFQYYEEEERQRGNFPDRFSGHQFPNYSSELNVNALLLGDSALYLCASSLTGSSYEQYFGPGTRLTVT.

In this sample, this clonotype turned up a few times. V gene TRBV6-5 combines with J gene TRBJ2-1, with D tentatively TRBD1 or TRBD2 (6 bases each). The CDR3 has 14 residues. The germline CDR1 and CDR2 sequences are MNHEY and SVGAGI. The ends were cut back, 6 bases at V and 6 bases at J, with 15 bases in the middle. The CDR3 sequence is CASSQGWGANEQFF. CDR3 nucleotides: TGTGCCAGCAGCCAAGGTTGGGGGGCCAATGAGCAGTTCTTC.

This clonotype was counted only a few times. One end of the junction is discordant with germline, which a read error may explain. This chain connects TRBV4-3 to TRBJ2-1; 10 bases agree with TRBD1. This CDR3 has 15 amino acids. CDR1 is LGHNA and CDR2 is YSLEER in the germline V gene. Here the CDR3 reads CASSQGTGVGGEQFF. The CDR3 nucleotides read TGCGCCAGCAGTCAAGGGACAGGGGTAGGGGGTGAGCAGTTCTTC.